The clone carrying this T cell receptor (beta chain) showed up many times. Researchers defined stable Graves' hyperthyroidism as no ophthalmopathy progression within 18 months. CDR3 length equals 15 residues. Trimming cost V 0 bases and J 7 bases, with 15 bases left between them. In germline, CDR1 is KGHSH, CDR2 LQKENI. The source of the sample is a study of T cells in Graves' hyperthyroidism and ophthalmopathy. Amplified regions were TCR beta CDR3 sequences from RNA transcripts. First-round RT-PCR of the TCR CDR3 relied on the HTBI primer set. One entry per CDR3 protein results from TCRdb running MiXCR on the multiplex PCR reads. The data contain 300,000 to 400,000 distinct CDR3 sequences, roughly 13% of them singletons.

The source is a woman aged 18-30 years with Graves' hyperthyroidism. Sequenced material: blood. The gene calls are TRBV18 and TRBJ2-5, with D possibly matching TRBD1 (6 bases). The CDR3 coding sequence is TGTGCCAGCTCACCACCAGACAGGCCCAGCGGGACCCAGTACTTC. Translating it yields CASSPPDRPSGTQYF.